These T cell receptor beta chains were read from a single sample in a study of PD-L1 blockade in urothelial cancer. The table came from immunoSEQ multiplex PCR; TCRdb's copy has only in-frame clones and leaves some out. The table includes tens of thousands of clones, about four fifths detected once. This specimen was PBMCs, taken around atezolizumab (anti-PD-L1) treatment. Source of these receptors: a man aged 65-85 years with urothelial cancer. Each CDR3 is given with its conserved first and last residue. D genes are given only for firm matches. The listing skips clone size in some rows; elsewhere it reads once, few, many or a size class.

TRBV28	few	TRBJ1-2	.	TGTGCCAGCACCATACAGGGTGACTATGGCTACACCTTC	CASTIQGDYGYTF
TRBV29-1	.	TRBJ2-3	TRBD2	TGCAGCGTTTTAGCGGGAGCAGATACGCAGTATTTT	CSVLAGADTQYF
TRBV7-9	.	TRBJ1-1	TRBD1	TGTGCCAGCAGCTCGACAGGGTCGAACACTGAAGCTTTCTTT	CASSSTGSNTEAFF
TRBV7-9	once	TRBJ2-1	.	TGTGCCAGCAGCCCACGTTTGTCTAGGTTGAGGGAGCAGTTCTTC	CASSPRLSRLREQFF
TRBV28	medium-sized	TRBJ1-2	.	TGTGCCAGCAACAGGCTAGATGCTGGCGGCTACACCTTC	CASNRLDAGGYTF
TRBV18	once	TRBJ2-2	TRBD2	TGTGCCAGCTTCCCCCGGACTAGAGTCGACACCGGGGAGCTGTTTTTT	CASFPRTRVDTGELFF
TRBV27	once	TRBJ1-3	.	TGTGCCAGCAGTATCTCATCCGGACTCCCTTTGGGAAACACCATATATTTT	CASSISSGLPLGNTIYF
TRBV27	.	TRBJ2-5	TRBD2	TGTGCCAGCAGTACCCGACTAGCGGCCTATAGAGAGACCCAGTACTTC	CASSTRLAAYRETQYF
TRBV5-6	.	TRBJ2-1	.	TGTGCCAGCAGCCGGGACTCCTTGAGCTCCTACAATGAGCAGTTCTTC	CASSRDSLSSYNEQFF
TRBV5-1	.	TRBJ2-1	TRBD2	TGCGCCAGCAGCCCCAAGGGCGGGAGCTCCTACAATGAGCAGTTCTTC	CASSPKGGSSYNEQFF
TRBV10-1	once	TRBJ1-5	.	TGCGCCAGCAGGACGGGACATAGCAATCAGCCCCAGCATTTT	CASRTGHSNQPQHF
TRBV7-5	.	TRBJ2-7	.	TGTGTCAGAAGCTTTCTCGGGGAGAACTCCTACGAGCAGTACTTC	CVRSFLGENSYEQYF
TRBV5-4	.	TRBJ1-1	TRBD1	TGTGCCAGCAGCCCCCCCCGTCAGGGGGTCGGTTCTGAAGCTTTCTTT	CASSPPRQGVGSEAFF
TRBV5-5	.	TRBJ1-3	.	TGTGCCAGCAGCTTTCAGGGGAGAAACACCATATATTTT	CASSFQGRNTIYF
TRBV9	once	TRBJ2-1	.	TGTGCCAGCAGCGTCCAGGAATGGGCTGGCAATGAGCAGTTCTTC	CASSVQEWAGNEQFF
TRBV7-2	.	TRBJ2-7	.	TGTGCCAGCAGCTTAGATAATTCTCCGGTGCAGTACTTC	CASSLDNSPVQYF
TRBV6-6	.	TRBJ2-2	.	TGTGCCAGCAGTTACTCCGTCGGAGTCAATACCGGGGAGCTGTTTTTT	CASSYSVGVNTGELFF
TRBV6-1	.	TRBJ2-7	.	TGTGCCAGCAGTGAAGGTGGGCGGGCCGGGAACTACGAGCAGTACTTC	CASSEGGRAGNYEQYF
TRBV5-4	.	TRBJ2-5	TRBD2	TGTGCCAGCAGCTTGGGGGGGACTAGCGGCGGTACAGAGACCCAGTACTTC	CASSLGGTSGGTETQYF
TRBV5-1	.	TRBJ2-6	TRBD2	TGCGCCAGCTCTCCTAGCGGACCTTCTGGGGCCAACGTCCTGACTTTC	CASSPSGPSGANVLTF
TRBV12-5	.	TRBJ1-2	.	TGTGCTAGTGGTCCTCCCACAGGGAACTATGGCTACACCTTC	CASGPPTGNYGYTF
TRBV7-8	.	TRBJ1-5	.	TGTGCCAGCAGCCCCGGACAGAATAGCAATCAGCCCCAGCATTTT	CASSPGQNSNQPQHF
TRBV9	.	TRBJ2-7	.	TGTGCCAGCAGCGTAGGAGGGCCCGGCTACGAGCAGTACTTC	CASSVGGPGYEQYF
TRBV5-8	.	TRBJ1-1	TRBD1	TGTGCCAGCAGCTCCGGACAGGGGTGGACTGAAGCTTTCTTT	CASSSGQGWTEAFF
TRBV18	.	TRBJ2-1	TRBD2	TGTGCCAGCTCACCGCCCAACGCCAGGACTAGCGGGAGGTTCTACAATGAGCAGTTCTTC	CASSPPNARTSGRFYNEQFF
TRBV11-3	.	TRBJ1-1	.	TGTGCCAGCAGCTTAAAGAACGAGGTCTTGGAGGGGGCTTTCTTT	CASSLKNEVLEGAFF
TRBV11-3	.	TRBJ2-5	.	TGTGCCAGCAGCTCCAGGGGCCAAGAGACCCAGTACTTC	CASSSRGQETQYF
TRBV10-3	few	TRBJ2-7	TRBD2	TGTGCCACCGGCGGGAGGGACCACTCCTACGAGCAGTACTTC	CATGGRDHSYEQYF
TRBV5-4	.	TRBJ2-1	TRBD2	TGTGCCAGCCGTCTGGGGTCGGCTAGCGGGAGTCTTGATGAGCAGTTCTTC	CASRLGSASGSLDEQFF
TRBV11-1	.	TRBJ2-3	TRBD2	TGTGCCAGCAAGTCCTCGCCAGCGGGAGGGCCAGATACGCAGTATTTT	CASKSSPAGGPDTQYF